The clone carrying this TCR beta chain showed up many times. Its antigen is still unknown. Genomic DNA acted as the template from which TCR beta VDJ combination and CDR3 sequence profiling were carried out. Each CDR3 protein is one row after TCRdb ran MiXCR on the reads. The data show about 220,000 distinct CDR3 sequences, around 46% seen once. An expansion of CD8+CD57+ cells by flow cytometry had been shown in patients chosen for sequencing. Sampling of blood occurred while the patients had still received no therapy. The record originates from a study of CD8+CD57+ T cells in acquired aplastic anemia. Study at large: DNA recovered from sorted CD4+ and CD8+ cells had a mean of roughly 3 ug.

Regarding the study as a whole: Around 29 CD8+ CDR3 sequences were shared between patients and controls.

The CDR3 consists of 16 residues. In germline, CDR1 is SGHVS, CDR2 FQNEAQ. Germline trimming cut 1 base from V and 6 bases from J; bases unmatched to any gene: 4. This receptor was identified in a human donor with aplastic anemia. V is TRBV7-8 and J is TRBJ1-6; TRBD1 agrees at 9 bases. Sequenced material: sorted CD4+, CD8+, or CD8+CD57+ T cells (not recorded which) from PBMCs. This chain's CDR3 is CASSLVRGQGNSPLHF. The DNA of the CDR3 is TGTGCCAGCAGCTTAGTCAGGGGACAGGGTAATTCACCCCTCCACTTT.